This T cell receptor beta chain was sequenced in a study of blood T cell repertoires in COVID-19. The wider study: Spain, Italy and the United States supplied samples that represented acute and convalescent COVID-19. T cells, B-cell-depleted T cells, or PBMCs supplied cDNA or gDNA.

Original handling: For nucleated cells, counts were estimated from reference gene primer amplification. Some clones are missing from TCRdb's copy, which holds only in-frame ones; the method was immunoSEQ multiplex PCR. The DNA was the basis for D and trimming; V, J and clone size are from that table. The sample lists around 260,000 clones, roughly 90% occurring once. The V gene's germline CDR1 is LNHDA and CDR2 SQIVND (reference sequence). The CDR3 has 16 amino acids. The germline V and J ends were trimmed by 3 bases and 3 bases, with 17 bases remaining between them. This clone has only a few counts. Sequencing input: peripheral blood. The clonotype comes from a man aged 55 to 70 who had recovered from COVID-19. The V gene is TRBV19, the J gene TRBJ1-2; the D gene is possibly TRBD1 (5 bases). Here the CDR3 DNA reads TGTGCCAGTAGTATGTTGACAGTCTCCGAGGACTATGGCTACACCTTC. It codes for CASSMLTVSEDYGYTF. The whole variable domain, filled in from reference TRBV19 and TRBJ1-2, reads DGGITQSPKYLFRKEGQNVTLSCEQNLNHDAMYWYRQDPGQGLRLIYYSQIVNDFQKGDIAEGYSVSREKKESFPLTVTSAQKNPTAFYLCASSMLTVSEDYGYTFGSGTRLTVV.